The clone carrying this T cell receptor (beta chain) was seen a handful of times. No antigen is known for it. TCRdb ran MiXCR on the PCR reads and lists one entry per CDR3 protein. In the table there are about half a million distinct CDR3 sequences, around 23% of which are singletons. The sample originates from a study of molecular identifiers for immune sequencing clone quantification. In the study overall: Split five ways in replicates, RNA from approximately 20,000 or 100,000 naive CD8 cells had four portions sequenced.

In the sort, naive CD8 T cells were defined as CD8+CD4-CCR7+CD45RA+. V lost 6 bases and J lost 0, with 12 bases in between. Germline CDR1 MNHEY, CDR2 SMNVEV (reference sequence). CDR3 length: 14 residues. Broader study findings: Clones with over 20 RNA copies captured over 99% of effector molecules but under 1% of naive ones.

The rearrangement joins TRBV27 to TRBJ2-7; no firm D call. Sequencing was carried out using naive CD8+ T cells from blood, with Jurkat cell RNA spiked in. Subset here: FACS-sorted CD8+CD4-CCR7+CD45RA+ naive T cells. The sequence came from a human donor in good health. Some libraries in this study had Jurkat cell RNA spiked in. CDR3 sequence: CASSQQQSSYEQYF. CDR3 DNA sequence: TGTGCCAGCAGCCAACAGCAGAGCTCCTACGAGCAGTACTTC.